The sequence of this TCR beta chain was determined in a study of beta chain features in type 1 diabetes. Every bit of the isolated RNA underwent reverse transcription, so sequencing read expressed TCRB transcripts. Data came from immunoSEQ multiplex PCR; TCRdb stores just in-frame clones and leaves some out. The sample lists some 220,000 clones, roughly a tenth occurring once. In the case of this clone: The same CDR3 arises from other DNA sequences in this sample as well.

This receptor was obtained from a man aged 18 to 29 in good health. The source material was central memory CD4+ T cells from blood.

CDR3 DNA: TGCAGCGTTGGGGACAGGGCCTACGAGCAGTACTTC. Translation gives CSVGDRAYEQYF. The chain carries TRBV29-1 and TRBJ2-7; TRBD1 agrees at 9 bases. The CDR3 sequence is 12 residues long. V lost 4 bases to trimming and J lost 2 bases; unmatched junction nucleotides: 0. Germline V gives CDR1 SQVTM, CDR2 ANQGSEA.